The 2 T cell receptor beta chains reported below all come from one sample, sequenced in a study of a mutant IDH1 vaccine in newly diagnosed glioma. The antigens of these receptors remain unknown. The time point denotes: week 5, during vaccination. The investigators gave 300 ug of mutant IDH1 20-mer peptide in each vaccine dose, together with topical imiquimod. Profiling relied on immunoSEQ multiplex PCR, and the TCRdb table lists in-frame clones only, not all of them. The sample lists about 29,000 clones, roughly 87% seen once, with about 3.6% in the top ten. The sample in question was peripheral blood mononuclear cells (PBMCs), obtained from a glioma patient whose treatment included an IDH1 peptide vaccine. Every receptor here comes from a woman in her 40s with glioma. Some clones in this sample may be carry-over from other donors' samples.

V is TRBV5-4 and J is TRBJ2-5; a weak D match, TRBD1 (6 bases). The CDR3 sequence is 15 residues long. V lost 4 bases to trimming and J lost 6 bases, with 19 bases between them. CDR1 is SGHNT, CDR2 YYREEE, per germline (reference sequence). CDR3 coding DNA: TGTGCCAGCAGCCTTGGCCCCGGACAGCTAAAGACCCAGTACTTC. Protein sequence: CASSLGPGQLKTQYF.

J is TRBJ2-7 and V is TRBV9; D remains unclear. V gave up 0 bases and J gave up 5 bases, with 6 bases separating them. The CDR3 extends over 12 amino acids. Looked up from germline, CDR1 is SGDLS and CDR2 is YYNGEE. The CDR3 spells CASSVGGDEQYF. In nucleotides, the CDR3 is TGTGCCAGCAGCGTAGGTGGGGACGAGCAGTACTTC.